This TCR beta chain was sequenced during a study of blood T cell repertoires in COVID-19. Study-level information: Specimens from acute and convalescent COVID-19 originated in the United States, Italy and Spain. T cells, B-cell-depleted T cells, or PBMCs supplied cDNA or gDNA.

The trim removed 4 bases at V and 7 bases at J, leaving 11 bases unmatched. The CDR3 totals 15 residues. The germline V gene has CDR1 SGDLS and CDR2 YYNGEE. Per the study methods: Amplification of reference gene primers provided the estimated nucleated cell counts. The method was immunoSEQ multiplex PCR; TCRdb's version includes in-frame clones alone and lacks a portion of them. V, J and clone size reflect that table, while D and trimming were determined from the DNA. The table records some 150,000 clones, around 83% of them present only once. Sequenced material: peripheral blood. The chain carries TRBV9 and TRBJ2-7, with 10 bases fitting TRBD2. This receptor was identified in a woman aged 60-75 years with acute or convalescent COVID-19. The CDR3 sequence is CASSTQAGGPGEQYF. Here the CDR3 DNA reads TGTGCCAGCAGCACGCAAGCGGGGGGGCCGGGAGAGCAGTACTTC.